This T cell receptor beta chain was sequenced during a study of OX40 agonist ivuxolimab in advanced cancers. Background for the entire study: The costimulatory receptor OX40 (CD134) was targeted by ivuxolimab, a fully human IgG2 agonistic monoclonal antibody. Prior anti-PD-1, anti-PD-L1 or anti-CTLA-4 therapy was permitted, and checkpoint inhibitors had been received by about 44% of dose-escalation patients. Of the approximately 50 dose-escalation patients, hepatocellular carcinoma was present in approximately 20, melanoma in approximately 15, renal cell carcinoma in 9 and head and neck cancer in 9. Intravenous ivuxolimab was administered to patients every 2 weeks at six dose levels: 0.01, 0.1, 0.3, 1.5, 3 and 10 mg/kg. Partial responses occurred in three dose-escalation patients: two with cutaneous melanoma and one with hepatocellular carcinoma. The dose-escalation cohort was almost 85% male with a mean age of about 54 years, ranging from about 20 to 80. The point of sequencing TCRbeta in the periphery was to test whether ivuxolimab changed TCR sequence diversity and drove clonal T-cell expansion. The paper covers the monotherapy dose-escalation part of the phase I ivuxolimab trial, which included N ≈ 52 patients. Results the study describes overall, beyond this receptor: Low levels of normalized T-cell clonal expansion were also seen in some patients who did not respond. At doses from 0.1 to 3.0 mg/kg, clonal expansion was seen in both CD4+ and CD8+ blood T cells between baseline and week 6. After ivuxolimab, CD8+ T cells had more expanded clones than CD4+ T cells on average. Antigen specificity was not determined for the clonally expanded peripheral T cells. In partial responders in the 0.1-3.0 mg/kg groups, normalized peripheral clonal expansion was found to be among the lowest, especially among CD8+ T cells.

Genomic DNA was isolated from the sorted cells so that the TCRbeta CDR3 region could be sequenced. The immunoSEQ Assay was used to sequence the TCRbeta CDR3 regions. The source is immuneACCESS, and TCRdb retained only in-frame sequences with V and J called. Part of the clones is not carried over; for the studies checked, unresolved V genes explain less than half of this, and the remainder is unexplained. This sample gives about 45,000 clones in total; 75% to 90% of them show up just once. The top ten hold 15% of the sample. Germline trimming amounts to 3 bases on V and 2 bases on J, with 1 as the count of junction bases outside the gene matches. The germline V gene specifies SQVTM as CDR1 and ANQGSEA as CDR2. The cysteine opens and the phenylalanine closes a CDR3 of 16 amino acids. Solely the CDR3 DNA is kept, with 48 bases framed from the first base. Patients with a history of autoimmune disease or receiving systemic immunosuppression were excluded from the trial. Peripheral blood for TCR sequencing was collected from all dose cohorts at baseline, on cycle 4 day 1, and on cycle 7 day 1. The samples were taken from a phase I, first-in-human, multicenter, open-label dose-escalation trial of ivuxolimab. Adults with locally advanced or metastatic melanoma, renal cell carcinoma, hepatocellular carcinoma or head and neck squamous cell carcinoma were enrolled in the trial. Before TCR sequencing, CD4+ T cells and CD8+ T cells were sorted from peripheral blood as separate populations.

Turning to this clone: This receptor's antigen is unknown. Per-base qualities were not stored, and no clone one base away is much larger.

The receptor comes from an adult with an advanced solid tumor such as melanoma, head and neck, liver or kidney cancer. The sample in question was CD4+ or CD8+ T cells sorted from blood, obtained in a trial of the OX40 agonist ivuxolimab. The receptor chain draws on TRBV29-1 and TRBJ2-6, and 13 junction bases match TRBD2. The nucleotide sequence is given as TGCAGCGTTGACGGACTAGCGGGAGCTGGGGCCAACGTCCTGACTTTC. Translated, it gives CSVDGLAGAGANVLTF.